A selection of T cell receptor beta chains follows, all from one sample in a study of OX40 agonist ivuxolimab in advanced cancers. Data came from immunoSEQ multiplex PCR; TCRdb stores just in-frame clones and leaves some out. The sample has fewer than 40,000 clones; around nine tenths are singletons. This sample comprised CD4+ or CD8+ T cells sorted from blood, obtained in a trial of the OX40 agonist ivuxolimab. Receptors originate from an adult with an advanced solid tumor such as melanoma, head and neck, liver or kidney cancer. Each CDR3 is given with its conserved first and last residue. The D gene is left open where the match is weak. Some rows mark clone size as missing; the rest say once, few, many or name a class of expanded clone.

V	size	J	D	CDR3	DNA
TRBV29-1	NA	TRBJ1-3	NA	CSVAVGGSGNTIYF	TGCAGCGTTGCGGTAGGAGGCTCTGGAAACACCATATATTTT
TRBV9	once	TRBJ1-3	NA	CASSARGTVDGNTIYF	TGTGCCAGCAGCGCTAGGGGAACAGTAGACGGAAACACCATATATTTT
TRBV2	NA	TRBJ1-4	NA	CASSGISEKLFF	TGTGCCAGCAGTGGAATAAGCGAAAAACTGTTTTTT
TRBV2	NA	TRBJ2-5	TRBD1	CASSQDRANSQETQYF	TGTGCCAGCAGCCAAGACAGGGCAAACTCTCAAGAGACCCAGTACTTC
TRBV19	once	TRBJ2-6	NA	CASSMVTGPGANVLTF	TGTGCCAGTAGTATGGTCACAGGGCCTGGGGCCAACGTCCTGACTTTC
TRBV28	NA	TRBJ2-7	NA	CASSSWSYEQYF	TGTGCCAGCAGTTCATGGTCCTACGAGCAGTACTTC
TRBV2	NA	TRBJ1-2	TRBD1	CASSVDRASYGYTF	TGTGCCAGCAGTGTGGACAGGGCCTCCTATGGCTACACCTTC
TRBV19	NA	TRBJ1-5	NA	CASSQEGISNQPQHF	TGTGCCAGTAGTCAGGAAGGGATTAGCAATCAGCCCCAGCATTTT
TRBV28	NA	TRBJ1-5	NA	CASSPLVGGGRSNQPQHF	TGTGCCAGCAGCCCCTTGGTGGGCGGAGGTCGGAGCAATCAGCCCCAGCATTTT
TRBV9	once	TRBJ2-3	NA	CASSSHRVGTDTQYF	TGTGCCAGCAGCTCCCACAGGGTGGGCACAGATACGCAGTATTTT
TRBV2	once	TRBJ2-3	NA	CASRKDSTDTQYF	TGTGCCAGCAGAAAAGACAGCACAGATACGCAGTATTTT
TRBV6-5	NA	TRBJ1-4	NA	CASRKPPGSLIF	TGTGCCAGCAGGAAACCCCCGGGATCCCTGATTTTT
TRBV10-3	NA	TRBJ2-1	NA	CAIRNPGGRDSYNEQFF	TGTGCCATCAGAAACCCCGGGGGGCGAGACTCCTACAATGAGCAGTTCTTC
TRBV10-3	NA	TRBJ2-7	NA	CAITRSPASYEQYF	TGTGCCATCACCCGGTCTCCGGCCTCCTACGAGCAGTACTTC
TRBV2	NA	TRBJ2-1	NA	CASSRAQYNEQFF	TGTGCCAGCAGCAGAGCCCAATACAATGAGCAGTTCTTC
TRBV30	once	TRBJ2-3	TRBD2	CAWSPIHRLAGSTDTQYF	TGTGCCTGGAGTCCAATCCATAGACTAGCGGGGAGCACAGATACGCAGTATTTT
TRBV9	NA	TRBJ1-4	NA	CASSAGTFGEKLFF	TGTGCCAGCAGCGCCGGGACATTCGGTGAAAAACTGTTTTTT
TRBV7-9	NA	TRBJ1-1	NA	CASSLERETEAFF	TGTGCCAGCAGCTTAGAGAGGGAAACTGAAGCTTTCTTT
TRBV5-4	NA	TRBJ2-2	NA	CASSLKVVGGELFF	TGTGCCAGCAGCTTGAAGGTCGTTGGGGGGGAGCTGTTTTTT
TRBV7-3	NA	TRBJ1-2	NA	CASSLPSGIGYTF	TGTGCCAGCAGCTTACCGTCGGGGATTGGCTACACCTTC
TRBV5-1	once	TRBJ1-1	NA	CASSLQGFNTEAFF	TGCGCCAGCAGCTTGCAGGGGTTCAACACTGAAGCTTTCTTT
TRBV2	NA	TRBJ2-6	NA	CASSVGRGGSGANVLTF	TGTGCCAGCAGTGTAGGCAGGGGCGGTTCTGGGGCCAACGTCCTGACTTTC
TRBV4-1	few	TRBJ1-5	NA	CASSPPGANQPQHF	TGCGCCAGCAGCCCGCCAGGGGCGAATCAGCCCCAGCATTTT
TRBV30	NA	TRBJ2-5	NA	CAWSARETQYF	TGTGCCTGGAGTGCGAGGGAGACCCAGTACTTC
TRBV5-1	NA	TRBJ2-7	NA	CASSLGGGWSYEQYF	TGCGCCAGCAGCTTGGGCGGGGGCTGGTCCTACGAGCAGTACTTC
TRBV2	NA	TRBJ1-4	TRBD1	CASRTGYNEKLFF	TGTGCCAGCAGGACAGGGTATAATGAAAAACTGTTTTTT
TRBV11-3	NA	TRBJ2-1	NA	CASSLEARGSQFF	TGTGCCAGCAGCTTAGAAGCCAGGGGCTCGCAGTTCTTC
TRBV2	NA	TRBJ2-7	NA	CASSETGGAYEQYF	TGTGCCAGCAGTGAAACAGGGGGGGCCTACGAGCAGTACTTC
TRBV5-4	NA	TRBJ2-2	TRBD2	CASSLRTSGRGIGELFF	TGTGCCAGCAGCCTAAGGACTAGCGGGAGGGGGATCGGGGAGCTGTTTTTT
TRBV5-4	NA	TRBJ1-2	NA	CASSPGGLAGDYGYTF	TGTGCCAGCAGCCCCGGGGGGCTCGCGGGTGACTATGGCTACACCTTC
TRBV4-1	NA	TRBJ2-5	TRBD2	CASSQDMAGGGETQYF	TGCGCCAGCAGCCAAGACATGGCGGGAGGGGGAGAGACCCAGTACTTC
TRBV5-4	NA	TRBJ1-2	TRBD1	CASSLVRDRVYGYTF	TGTGCCAGCAGCTTGGTCCGGGACAGGGTTTATGGCTACACCTTC
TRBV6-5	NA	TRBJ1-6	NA	CASSSSGYNSPLHF	TGTGCCAGCAGCTCATCAGGGTACAATTCACCCCTCCACTTT
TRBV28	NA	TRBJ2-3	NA	CASSPNLSVDF	TGTGCCAGCAGTCCGAACCTCTCGGTGGATTTT
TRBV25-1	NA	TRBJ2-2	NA	CASSPPRGSGTGELFF	TGTGCCAGCAGCCCCCCGAGGGGCTCGGGCACCGGGGAGCTGTTTTTT
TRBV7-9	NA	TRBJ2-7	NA	CASSRSGSSYEQYF	TGTGCCAGCAGCAGAAGCGGAAGTTCCTACGAGCAGTACTTC
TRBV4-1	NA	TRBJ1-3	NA	CASSQGSSGNTIYF	TGCGCCAGCAGCCAAGGGAGCTCTGGAAACACCATATATTTT
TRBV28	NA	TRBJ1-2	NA	CASSRLGYGYTF	TGTGCCAGCAGCCGCCTCGGCTATGGCTACACCTTC
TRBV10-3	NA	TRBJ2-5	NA	CATRGQETQYF	TGTGCCACCCGCGGACAAGAGACCCAGTACTTC
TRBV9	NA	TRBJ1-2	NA	CASSVPGGGLYGYTF	TGTGCCAGCAGCGTCCCCGGCGGAGGGCTCTATGGCTACACCTTC
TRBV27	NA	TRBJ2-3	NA	CASRSGAGDTQYF	TGTGCCAGCAGGTCAGGGGCAGGAGATACGCAGTATTTT
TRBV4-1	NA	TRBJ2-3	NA	CASSQDGSQYTQYF	TGCGCCAGCAGCCAAGATGGTAGTCAGTATACGCAGTATTTT
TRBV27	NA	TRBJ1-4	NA	CASSLIVGGGREKLFF	TGTGCCAGCAGTTTAATTGTGGGGGGGGGCCGCGAAAAACTGTTTTTT
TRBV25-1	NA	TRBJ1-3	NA	CASSEYGGNTIYF	TGTGCCAGCAGTGAATATGGTGGAAACACCATATATTTT
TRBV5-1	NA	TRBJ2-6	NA	CASSYLGGGSGANVLTF	TGCGCCAGCAGCTACCTGGGGGGAGGCTCTGGGGCCAACGTCCTGACTTTC
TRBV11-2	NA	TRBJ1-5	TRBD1	CASSADRGIQSNQPQHF	TGTGCCAGCAGCGCAGACAGGGGAATCCAGAGCAATCAGCCCCAGCATTTT
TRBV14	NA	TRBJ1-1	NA	CASSQGLGLEAFF	TGTGCCAGCAGCCAAGGGTTGGGGCTTGAAGCTTTCTTT
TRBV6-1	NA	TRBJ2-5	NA	CASSIAGPETQYF	TGTGCCAGCAGTATCGCGGGGCCGGAGACCCAGTACTTC
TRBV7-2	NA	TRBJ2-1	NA	CASSGPGGGNNEQFF	TGTGCCAGCAGCGGTCCGGGGGGCGGGAACAATGAGCAGTTCTTC
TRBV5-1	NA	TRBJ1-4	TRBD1	CASSSTGGSTNEKLFF	TGCGCCAGCAGCAGTACAGGGGGATCAACTAATGAAAAACTGTTTTTT
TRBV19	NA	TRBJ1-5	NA	CASSIVGGGNQPQHF	TGTGCCAGTAGTATAGTAGGAGGGGGCAATCAGCCCCAGCATTTT
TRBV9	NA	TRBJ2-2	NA	CASSVGPSVNTGELFF	TGTGCCAGCAGCGTCGGACCATCAGTGAACACCGGGGAGCTGTTTTTT
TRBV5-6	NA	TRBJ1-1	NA	CASSVQGGPMNTEAFF	TGTGCCAGCAGCGTACAGGGAGGTCCTATGAACACTGAAGCTTTCTTT